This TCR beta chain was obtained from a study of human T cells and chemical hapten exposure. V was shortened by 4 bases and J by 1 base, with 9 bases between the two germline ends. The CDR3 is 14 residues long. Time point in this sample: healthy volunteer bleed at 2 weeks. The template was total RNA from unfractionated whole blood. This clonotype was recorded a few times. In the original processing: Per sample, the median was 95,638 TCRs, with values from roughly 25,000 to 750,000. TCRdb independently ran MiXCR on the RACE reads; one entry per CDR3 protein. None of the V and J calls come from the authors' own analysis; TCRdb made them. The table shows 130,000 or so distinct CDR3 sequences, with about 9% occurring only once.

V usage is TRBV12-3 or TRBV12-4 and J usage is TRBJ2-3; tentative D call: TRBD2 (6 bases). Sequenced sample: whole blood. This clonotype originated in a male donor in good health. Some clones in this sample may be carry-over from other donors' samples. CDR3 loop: CASSYGSRTDTQYF. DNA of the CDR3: TGTGCCAGCAGTTACGGGAGTCGCACAGATACGCAGTATTTT.